This TCR beta chain came from a study of radiotherapy plus CTLA-4 blockade in lung cancer. Libraries were prepared by immunoSEQ multiplex PCR; TCRdb keeps only in-frame clonotypes and omits some of them. The table shows roughly 85,000 clones, with around 90% occurring only once. Study conclusions and caveats: An expansion of tumor-derived TCR clones occurred in blood after radiotherapy plus ipilimumab. Early blood T cell clone dynamics, with interferon-beta, were reported to best predict response.

This clone was observed a few times. Its antigen is unidentified. The CDR3 extends over 12 amino acids. With 4 bases removed from V and 1 base from J, the gap between germline ends came to 5 bases. Germline CDR1 is MNHNY and CDR2 is SVGAGI (reference sequence). This rearrangement joins TRBV6-6 to TRBJ2-7; the D is unclear. Sequencing was performed on peripheral blood, taken from a patient treated with radiotherapy plus ipilimumab. The clonotype comes from a human donor with non-small cell lung cancer that progressed on radiotherapy plus ipilimumab. The DNA for the CDR3 is TGTGCCAGCAGTTCCCCGTCCTACGAGCAGTACTTC. It is translated as CASSSPSYEQYF.